The 21 T cell receptor beta chains below come from one sample, sequenced in a study of cytomegalovirus exposure and HLA in healthy donors. A multiplex PCR was run with 60 Vbeta primers and 13 Jbeta primers. Profiled with immunoSEQ multiplex PCR; TCRdb holds only in-frame clones, not every one. Here the sample spans roughly 130,000 clones, approximately 80% being singletons. Sequencing used PBMCs. The source of these receptors is a man aged 40-50 years in good health and CMV-seronegative.

This clone was detected once. The CDR3 DNA follows: TGTGCCAGCAGCTTACAGGGGGCAGGCAAAGCTTTCTTT. The encoded protein is CASSLQGAGKAFF. The V and J genes are TRBV5-4 and TRBJ1-1, with TRBD1 identical over 9 bases. Per germline, CDR1 SGHNT and CDR2 YYREEE (reference sequence). The junction had 5 bases not matched to a gene; V was cut back by 2 bases and J by 9 bases. The CDR3 is made up of 13 amino acids.

The V call is TRBV29-1, the J call TRBJ2-7; maybe TRBD2 (7 bases). The germline V gene has CDR1 SQVTM and CDR2 ANQGSEA. CDR3 length: 13 amino acids. Trimming pared 3 bases from V and 3 bases from J, leaving 12 bases between. Here the CDR3 reads CSVEPGEGYEQYF. In nucleotides, the CDR3 is TGCAGCGTTGAGCCAGGGGAGGGCTACGAGCAGTACTTC.

The CDR3 region is CAISDLGETQYF. In nucleotides, the CDR3 is TGTGCCATCAGTGACCTAGGAGAGACCCAGTACTTC. The rearrangement links TRBV10-3 to TRBJ2-5, with unresolved D. The germline CDR1 and CDR2 sequences are ENHRY and SYGVKD. The CDR3 contains 12 residues. The V and J ends lost 3 bases and 4 bases respectively, with 6 bases between them.

This clone was seen only a few times. The rearrangement joins TRBV19 to TRBJ2-3; D remains ambiguous. CDR3 size: 16 residues. Germline CDR1 LNHDA, CDR2 SQIVND (reference sequence). The ends were cut back, 3 bases at V and 6 bases at J, with 19 bases in the middle. CDR3 nucleotide sequence: TGTGCCAGTAGTATTTTTCGCATCGGAGTAGGTGATACGCAGTATTTT. It codes for CASSIFRIGVGDTQYF.

CDR3 sequence reads: CASSRQSAATNEKLFF. In DNA form, the CDR3 reads TGTGCCAGCTCAAGACAGAGCGCTGCAACTAATGAAAAACTGTTTTTT. The chain employs TRBV18 and TRBJ1-4; perhaps TRBD1 as D (5 bases). The CDR3 runs 16 residues. Germline loops: CDR1 KGHSH, CDR2 LQKENI. Trimming took off 5 bases at V and 0 bases at J, with 13 bases between the two ends. Full variable domain (missing parts from reference TRBV18 and TRBJ1-4): NAGVMQNPRHLVRRRGQEARLRCSPMKGHSHVYWYRQLPEEGLKFMVYLQKENIIDESGMPKERFSAEFPKEGPSILRIQQVVRGDSAAYFCASSRQSAATNEKLFFGSGTQLSVL.

This sequence joins TRBV2 and TRBJ1-5; D possibly corresponds to TRBD1 (6 bases). Germline lookup yields CDR1 SNHLY and CDR2 FYNNEI. With 6 bases removed from V and 1 base from J, the gap between germline ends came to 13 bases. The CDR3 has 15 amino acids. CDR3 DNA: TGTGCCAGCAGCCAAACAGGGATCAGCAATCAGCCCCAGCATTTT. This encodes CASSQTGISNQPQHF.

This clone was detected once. The conserved phenylalanine or tryptophan is not found at the CDR3 terminus, so this likely reflects a read error. The chain couples TRBV4-1 to TRBJ1-5; D might be TRBD1 (6 bases). Germline V gene lookup returns CDR1 MGHRA and CDR2 YSYEKL. This CDR3 spans 16 amino acids. Trimming pared 0 bases from V and 6 bases from J, leaving 15 bases between. DNA for the CDR3: TGCGCCAGCAGCCAAGAAGGAGGGGGGGCACGTCAGCCCCAGCATGTT. Its translation is CASSQEGGGARQPQHV.

The chain uses TRBV28 and TRBJ1-1; 10 nucleotides line up with TRBD1. The length of the CDR3 is 15 residues. Looked up from germline, CDR1 is MDHEN and CDR2 is SYDVKM. Germline trimming cut 6 bases from V and 3 bases from J; bases unmatched to any gene: 7. The chain's CDR3 is CASRAPGQGDTEAFF. The CDR3 nucleotides are TGTGCCAGCAGGGCCCCCGGACAGGGGGACACTGAAGCTTTCTTT.

The chain recombines TRBV30 with TRBJ1-3; no firm D call. V lost 5 bases and J 0 bases, leaving 8 bases between the germline ends. The CDR3 runs 13 residues. Germline V gives CDR1 GTSNPN, CDR2 SVGIG (reference sequence). The chain's CDR3 is CAWGGDSGNTIYF. The DNA of the CDR3 is TGTGCCTGGGGCGGGGACTCTGGAAACACCATATATTTT.

In its sample, this clone was seen a few times. The V gene is TRBV5-1, the J gene TRBJ1-4; tentative D call: TRBD1 (5 bases). This CDR3 contains 14 residues. Germline V gene lookup returns CDR1 SGHRS and CDR2 YFSETQ. V dropped 3 bases and J dropped 7 bases, with 13 bases sitting between them. CDR3 amino acids: CASSYTPGSEKLFF. The CDR3 coding sequence is TGCGCCAGCAGCTACACCCCAGGGTCTGAAAAACTGTTTTTT. The variable domain in full, completed from reference TRBV5-1 and TRBJ1-4, reads KAGVTQTPRYLIKTRGQQVTLSCSPISGHRSVSWYQQTPGQGLQFLFEYFSETQRNKGNFPGRFSGRQFSNSRSEMNVSTLELGDSALYLCASSYTPGSEKLFFGSGTQLSVL.

This chain uses TRBV19 with TRBJ1-5, with TRBD1 matching over 9 bases. The ends lost 8 bases at V and 5 bases at J; junction bases unmatched: 10. CDR1 is LNHDA and CDR2 is SQIVND in the germline V gene (reference sequence). The CDR3 is 15 residues long. The CDR3: CASRPLDRGDQPQHF. CDR3 sequence (DNA): TGTGCCAGTCGACCCCTGGACAGGGGTGATCAGCCCCAGCATTTT.

This clone was counted a single time. In DNA form, the CDR3 reads TGCGCCAGCAGCTTTGACAGAAACACCGGGGAGCTGTTTTTT. Its translation: CASSFDRNTGELFF. The chain is built from TRBV5-1 and TRBJ2-2; possibly TRBD1 for D (5 bases). Trimming took 2 bases from V and 2 from J, leaving 7 bases between them. The CDR3 runs 14 residues. Germline loops: CDR1 SGHRS, CDR2 YFSETQ.

The rearrangement joins TRBV30 to TRBJ2-5; TRBD2 agrees at 8 bases. The end of the DNA fits TRBJ2-7 better, so the J call may be wrong. There are 13 residues in the CDR3. Per the germline V gene, CDR1 is GTSNPN and CDR2 is SVGIG (reference sequence). The DNA of the CDR3 is TGTGCCTGGAGTGTGCGGGGGGACTACGAGCAGTACTTC. This encodes CAWSVRGDYEQYF.

This chain links TRBV2 with TRBJ1-2; 9 nucleotides align to TRBD1. Germline values: CDR1 SNHLY, CDR2 FYNNEI. The length of the CDR3 is 14 residues. The ends lost 8 bases at V and 4 bases at J; junction bases unmatched: 8. The CDR3 DNA is TGTGCCAGCCTTCAGGACAGGGGAAGCTATGGCTACACCTTC. Amino acids: CASLQDRGSYGYTF.

DNA of the CDR3: TGTGCCAGCAAAGGAAGGACAGGGGGCTATGGGGCCAACGTCCTGACTTTC. Translation: CASKGRTGGYGANVLTF. V is TRBV28 and J is TRBJ2-6, with 11 bases aligning to TRBD1. The length of the CDR3 is 17 residues. Germline CDR1 MDHEN, CDR2 SYDVKM. After removal of 7 bases from V and 3 bases from J, the junction contained 8 bases not matched to a gene.

V usage is TRBV11-2 and J usage is TRBJ1-4; D might be TRBD1 (5 bases). This CDR3 is built from 13 residues. Germline CDR1 reads SGHAT; CDR2 reads FQNNGV. Trimming pared 7 bases from V and 14 bases from J, leaving 20 bases between. CDR3 amino acids: CASTTGAGFGLFF. CDR3 sequence (DNA): TGTGCCAGCACTACTGGGGCGGGATTCGGGCTGTTTTTT.

Comment on this clone: The CDR3 carries no conserved terminal phenylalanine or tryptophan, so it likely arises from a read error. V is TRBV6-1 and J is TRBJ2-2; 8 positions match TRBD1. The germline CDR1 and CDR2 sequences are MNHNS and SASEGT. The CDR3 totals 18 residues. Trimming took 1 base from V and 5 from J; bases not matched to a gene: 12. For the CDR3, the DNA is TGTGCCAGCAGTGAAGACACGACAGGGGTGGGTTGGACCGGGGAGCTGTTTGTT. Translation gives CASSEDTTGVGWTGELFV.

The chain has TRBV5-6 and TRBJ1-2; 7 nucleotides line up with TRBD1. The junction had 3 bases not matched to a gene; V was cut back by 0 bases and J by 4 bases. Germline V gene lookup returns CDR1 SGHDT and CDR2 YYEEEE. The CDR3 covers 14 residues. The CDR3 loop is CASSLGQGAYGYTF. CDR3 in DNA: TGTGCCAGCAGCTTGGGACAGGGAGCCTATGGCTACACCTTC.

The chain has TRBV5-1 and TRBJ2-5, with 15 bases identical to TRBD2. The junction had 2 bases not matched to a gene; V was cut back by 4 bases and J by 4 bases. CDR3 length: 15 amino acids. Germline V gene sequence: CDR1 SGHRS, CDR2 YFSETQ. The CDR3 sequence: CASSPGLAGGETQYF. CDR3 coding DNA: TGCGCCAGCAGCCCGGGACTAGCGGGGGGAGAGACCCAGTACTTC.

This clone appeared once. The V and J genes are TRBV4-2 and TRBJ2-5; tentatively, D is TRBD1 (5 bases). The end of the DNA fits TRBJ2-7 better, so the J call may be wrong. Germline loops: CDR1 LGHNA, CDR2 YNFKEQ. This CDR3 comprises 13 residues. The CDR3 is CASSPLRGYEQYF. The CDR3 region has the DNA TGTGCCAGCAGCCCGCTAAGGGGCTACGAGCAGTACTTC.

The chain couples TRBV6-5 to TRBJ2-1; 15 nucleotides agree with TRBD2. CDR3 length equals 14 residues. The V segment lost 6 bases and the J segment 14 bases; nucleotides outside the gene matches: 8. Germline V CDR1 and CDR2: MNHEY, SVGAGI. The chain's CDR3 is CASSIGLAGGPKFF. CDR3 nucleotide sequence: TGTGCCAGCAGCATAGGACTAGCGGGAGGGCCGAAGTTCTTC.